These 5 T cell receptor beta chains came from one sample sequenced in a study of sequential checkpoint blockade in melanoma. Treatment described: randomized to nivolumab then ipilimumab (arm A) or the reverse (arm B). Only in-frame clones appear in the TCRdb table, and some are missing; sequencing was by immunoSEQ multiplex PCR. The sample has more than 3,000 clones; roughly 24% are singletons. The starting material was tumor tissue (inferred from file names), obtained from a patient given nivolumab and ipilimumab in sequence. The receptors were gathered from a human donor with melanoma.

By share of the sample, this clone is medium-sized (0.01 to 0.1%). The gene calls are TRBV9 and TRBJ1-1; D gene uncertain. Germline CDR1 and CDR2: SGDLS and YYNGEE. The CDR3 extends over 15 amino acids. Trimming cost V 1 base and J 1 base, with 11 bases left between them. The CDR3 nucleotides read TGTGCCAGCAGCGTAAAAGCGCGACAGAACACTGAAGCTTTCTTT. Translating gives CASSVKARQNTEAFF.

The gene calls are TRBV29-1 and TRBJ1-3, with D unclear. Germline V gene sequence: CDR1 SQVTM, CDR2 ANQGSEA. The CDR3 consists of 13 residues. Between the trimmed V and J ends, which lost 7 bases and 4 bases, there was a span of 14 bases. Written as DNA, the CDR3 is TGCAGCGCCGTTAGACAAGGAGGAAACACCATATATTTT. Translation: CSAVRQGGNTIYF.

The CDR3 is CSVGGHPTQNYGYTF. The CDR3 region has the DNA TGCAGCGTGGGGGGACACCCAACTCAAAACTATGGCTACACCTTC. The V and J genes are TRBV29-1 and TRBJ1-2; a weak D match, TRBD1 (6 bases). CDR1 SQVTM and CDR2 ANQGSEA come from the germline V gene. The CDR3 is 15 residues long. Trimming removed 6 bases from V and 2 bases from J, with 19 bases in between.

This rearrangement joins TRBV30 to TRBJ2-7; TRBD1 aligns across 9 bases. CDR1 is GTSNPN, CDR2 SVGIG, per germline (reference sequence). J was trimmed by 5 bases and V by 1 base; bases with no gene match: 3. The CDR3 loop spans 13 amino acids. The CDR3 coding sequence is TGTGCCTGGAGTGGGACAGGGGAAGACGAGCAGTACTTC. Encoded protein: CAWSGTGEDEQYF.

The chain couples TRBV19 to TRBJ1-5; no clear D. Germline CDR1 is LNHDA and CDR2 is SQIVND (reference sequence). This CDR3 region has 13 residues. Trimming took 1 base from V and 6 from J, leaving 7 bases between them. The CDR3 loop reads CASSIAGSQPQHF. As DNA, the CDR3 is TGTGCCAGTAGTATAGCGGGCAGTCAGCCCCAGCATTTT.